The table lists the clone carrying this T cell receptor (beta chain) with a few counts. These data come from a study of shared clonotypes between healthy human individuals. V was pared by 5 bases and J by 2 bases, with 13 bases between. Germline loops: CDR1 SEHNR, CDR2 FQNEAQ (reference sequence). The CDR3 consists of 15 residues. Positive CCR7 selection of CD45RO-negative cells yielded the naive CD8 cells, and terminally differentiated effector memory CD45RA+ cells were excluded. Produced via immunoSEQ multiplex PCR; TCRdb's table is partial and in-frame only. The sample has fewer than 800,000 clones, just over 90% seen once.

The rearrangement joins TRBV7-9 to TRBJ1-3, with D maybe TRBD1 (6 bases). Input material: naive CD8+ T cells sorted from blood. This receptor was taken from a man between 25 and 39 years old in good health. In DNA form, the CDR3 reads TGTGCCAGCAGCGGGACATCCACGCCTGGAAACACCATATATTTT. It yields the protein CASSGTSTPGNTIYF.